This T cell receptor beta chain appears in the sequencing data of a study of T cells expressing NK-cell markers. The CDR3 consists of 12 residues. CDR1 MNHEY and CDR2 SVGAGI come from the germline V gene. TCRdb reprocessed the 5' RACE reads and stores each CDR3 protein as one record, lacking DNA. The sample totals about 390,000 distinct CDR3 sequences. This chain links TRBV6-5 with TRBJ2-7; the TCRdb D gene call, TRBD2, has no DNA to confirm it. This TCR was sampled from a woman between 50 and 59 years old in good health. The sample consisted of blood T cells: a sorted CD56 or NKG2C T cell subset, CD4+ or CD8+ T cells, or bulk PBMC T cells (not recorded which). CDR3 loop: CAVRGLLYEQYF.